This T cell receptor (beta chain) was sequenced for a study of T cells in Graves' hyperthyroidism and ophthalmopathy. Authors of the study amplified TCR beta CDR3 regions from RNA transcripts. The study used the HTBI primer set for a first-round RT-PCR of the TCR CDR3. TCRdb reanalysed the multiplex PCR reads using MiXCR and keeps one entry per CDR3 protein. The table shows approximately 400,000 distinct CDR3 sequences, with over 13% occurring only once. The CDR3 is 16 amino acids. Germline V CDR1 and CDR2: DFQATT, SNEGSKA (reference sequence). The V end lost 1 base, the J end lost 2 bases, and 17 bases lay between the germline ends. This clonotype was recorded many times.

The sequenced material came from blood. This receptor was identified in a man in his fifties or sixties with Graves' ophthalmopathy. The chain links TRBV20-1 to TRBJ2-5; D call uncertain. The CDR3 DNA is TGCAGTGCTAGAGCAGTAGCCTCGCTCCGACAAGAGACCCAGTACTTC. This gives the protein CSARAVASLRQETQYF.